The 28 T cell receptor beta chains below all came from one sample that was sequenced in a study of blood T cells in healthy people across ages. A second PCR, run for roughly 7 to 11 cycles, used a sample-barcoded 5' primer plus a J-beta primer mix. TCRdb redid the calling of the 5' RACE reads with MiXCR, one entry per CDR3 protein. The sample includes about 1.1 million distinct CDR3 sequences, more than 30% of them seen just once. The sequencing sample was made of blood. These receptors originate from a man younger than 35 in good health.

This clonotype was counted between two and nine times. J is TRBJ2-7 and V is TRBV4-1, with 9 bases fitting TRBD2. The CDR3 sequence is 15 residues long. The germline V gene encodes CDR1 MGHRA and CDR2 YSYEKL. Unmatched junction bases numbered 6, after V lost 3 bases and J lost 3 bases. CDR3 nucleotide sequence: TGCGCCAGCAGCCACATCCTAGCGGGGCTCTACGAGCAGTACTTC. Translated: CASSHILAGLYEQYF.

The chain employs TRBV4-2 and TRBJ2-5; TRBD1 might be the D (6 bases). V lost 5 bases to trimming and J lost 11 bases, with 24 bases between them. Per the germline V gene, CDR1 is LGHNA and CDR2 is YNFKEQ. The CDR3 consists of 15 residues. The CDR3 region is CASSSHGTGNNEQYF. CDR3 DNA: TGTGCCAGCAGCTCACATGGAACAGGGAACAATGAGCAGTACTTC.

The genes are TRBV11-2 and TRBJ1-1; a weak D match, TRBD1 (6 bases). Germline CDR1 SGHAT, CDR2 FQNNGV. The CDR3 has 14 amino acids. V was shortened by 1 base and J by 5 bases, with 11 bases between the two germline ends. The CDR3 loop is CASSLVQGMTEAFF. DNA for the CDR3: TGTGCCAGCAGCTTAGTACAGGGTATGACTGAAGCTTTCTTT.

The V and J genes are TRBV7-9 and TRBJ2-4, with D hard to call. V shed 5 bases and J shed 6 bases, with 14 bases lying between them. Germline V gives CDR1 SEHNR, CDR2 FQNEAQ (reference sequence). The CDR3 covers 14 residues. CDR3 nucleotides: TGTGCCAGCAGCAATCCTACGCCAGGAAACATTCAGTACTTC. Its translation: CASSNPTPGNIQYF.

The chain links TRBV4-1 to TRBJ1-2; the D is unclear. The CDR3 consists of 16 residues. Germline CDR1 reads MGHRA; CDR2 reads YSYEKL. V was cut by 5 bases and J by 5 bases, with 21 bases left in between. CDR3 protein: CASSFRPGETVYGYTF. Written as DNA, the CDR3 is TGCGCCAGCAGCTTCAGACCTGGGGAGACCGTTTATGGCTACACCTTC.

The chain carries TRBV20-1 and TRBJ2-2, with TRBD1 as a possible D gene (6 bases). The CDR3 totals 14 residues. Trimming left V 1 base short and J 5 bases short, with 11 bases between. Germline V CDR1 and CDR2: DFQATT, SNEGSKA (reference sequence). CDR3 nucleotide sequence: TGCAGTGCTAGAGGGACAGTGGGTACCGGGGAGCTGTTTTTT. Residues: CSARGTVGTGELFF.

This clonotype was observed a handful of times. The chain is built from TRBV10-3 and TRBJ1-1; D is possibly TRBD1 (6 bases). CDR1 is ENHRY, CDR2 SYGVKD, per germline. The CDR3 is made up of 14 amino acids. V was clipped by 2 bases and J by 6 bases, with 13 bases between them. CDR3 region: CAISEGGGLPEAFF. CDR3 nucleotides: TGTGCCATCAGTGAGGGGGGGGGGCTCCCTGAAGCTTTCTTT.

The CDR3 loop reads CASSLGGHSSYNEQYF. Written as DNA, the CDR3 is TGCGCCAGCAGCTTGGGGGGTCATAGCTCCTACAATGAGCAGTACTTC. The chain uses TRBV5-1 and TRBJ2-1; D gene ambiguous. The J call is in doubt because the DNA end fits TRBJ2-7 better. CDR1 is SGHRS and CDR2 is YFSETQ in the germline V gene. CDR3 length equals 16 residues.

This clonotype was observed many times. As DNA, the CDR3 is TGTGCCATCAGTGAGTCGGGGGGGAAGGGCCCGAATGAGCAGTTCTTC. Amino acid sequence: CAISESGGKGPNEQFF. J is TRBJ2-1 and V is TRBV10-3; 7 bases match TRBD2. This CDR3 is built from 16 residues. Trimming cost V 0 bases and J 7 bases; bases outside gene matches: 9. Looked up from germline, CDR1 is ENHRY and CDR2 is SYGVKD.

This clonotype was seen more than once but under ten times. V and J are TRBV5-5 and TRBJ2-1, with a weak D call TRBD1 (6 bases). The CDR3 contains 13 residues. V lost 4 bases and J lost 9, with 14 bases in between. Germline V gives CDR1 SGHKS, CDR2 YYEKEE (reference sequence). CDR3 sequence (DNA): TGTGCCAGCAGCATGGCAGGGGCGACTGAGCAGTTCTTC. Protein product: CASSMAGATEQFF.

V and J are TRBV10-3 and TRBJ2-2; no reliable D call. Germline V gene lookup returns CDR1 ENHRY and CDR2 SYGVKD. Trimming removed 2 bases from V and 6 bases from J, with 7 bases in between. The CDR3 consists of 13 residues. CDR3 sequence reads: CAISEGSPGELFF. CDR3 nucleotide sequence: TGTGCCATCAGTGAGGGCAGCCCCGGGGAGCTGTTTTTT.

This clonotype was observed a few times. The V and J genes are TRBV7-2 and TRBJ2-4; the D gene is possibly TRBD2 (5 bases). This CDR3 is 12 amino acids long. Germline V gene lookup returns CDR1 SGHTA and CDR2 FQGNSA. V lost 6 bases and J 8 bases, leaving 11 bases between the germline ends. Here the CDR3 reads CASRDWRDIQYF. In DNA form, the CDR3 reads TGTGCCAGCAGGGACTGGCGGGACATTCAGTACTTC. The entire variable domain, with the rest obtained from reference TRBV7-2 and TRBJ2-4, is as follows: GAGVSQSPSNKVTEKGKDVELRCDPISGHTALYWYRQSLGQGLEFLIYFQGNSAPDKSGLPSDRFSAERTGGSVSTLTIQRTQQEDSAVYLCASRDWRDIQYFGAGTRLSVL.

The rearrangement links TRBV6-2 or TRBV6-3 to TRBJ2-1; D is unclear. The CDR3 runs to 18 residues. Germline assignment: CDR1 MNHEY and CDR2 SVGEGT. Trimming removed 2 bases at V and 0 bases at J, with 17 bases between. The CDR3 DNA reads TGTGCCAGCAGTTACGGCTTCGTGGTAGCTAGCTCCTACAATGAGCAGTTCTTC. Its protein is CASSYGFVVASSYNEQFF.

This clonotype was picked up a small number of times. The genes are TRBV5-1 and TRBJ2-7; D is perhaps TRBD1 or TRBD2 (5 bases each). The length of the CDR3 is 15 residues. The V and J ends lost 4 bases and 1 base respectively, with 15 bases between them. Germline values: CDR1 SGHRS, CDR2 YFSETQ. The CDR3 loop is CASSPLGTDSYEQYF. DNA for the CDR3: TGCGCCAGCAGCCCCCTGGGGACGGATTCCTACGAGCAGTACTTC. The full variable domain, its missing parts supplied by reference TRBV5-1 and TRBJ2-7, is KAGVTQTPRYLIKTRGQQVTLSCSPISGHRSVSWYQQTPGQGLQFLFEYFSETQRNKGNFPGRFSGRQFSNSRSEMNVSTLELGDSALYLCASSPLGTDSYEQYFGPGTRLTVT.

V usage is TRBV2 and J usage is TRBJ1-5; 7 bases fit TRBD1. V was clipped by 3 bases and J by 4 bases; unmatched bases: 6. Looked up from germline, CDR1 is SNHLY and CDR2 is FYNNEI. There are 15 residues in the CDR3. The CDR3 protein is CASSDFGTANQPQHF. The DNA of the CDR3 is TGTGCCAGCAGTGATTTTGGGACAGCTAATCAGCCCCAGCATTTT.

The sample holds one count of this clonotype. This chain connects TRBV7-2 to TRBJ1-3; 8 bases agree with TRBD1. Looked up from germline, CDR1 is SGHTA and CDR2 is FQGNSA. This CDR3 has 15 residues. V lost 4 bases to trimming and J lost 6 bases; unmatched junction nucleotides: 8. CDR3 DNA sequence: TGTGCCAGCAGCTCCGCGGGCAGGGGGCTAAACACCATATATTTT. Amino acid sequence: CASSSAGRGLNTIYF.

V usage is TRBV7-9 and J usage is TRBJ2-1, with D maybe TRBD1 (5 bases). The germline V and J ends were trimmed by 5 bases and 9 bases, with 11 bases remaining between them. CDR3 length equals 12 residues. The V gene's germline CDR1 is SEHNR and CDR2 FQNEAQ (reference sequence). CDR3 sequence reads: CASSRTDSEQFF. The CDR3 region has the DNA TGTGCCAGCAGCAGGACCGACAGTGAGCAGTTCTTC.

This clonotype was observed a handful of times. This chain joins TRBV10-3 and TRBJ2-5, with TRBD1 as a possible D gene (6 bases). CDR1 and CDR2 from the germline V gene are ENHRY and SYGVKD. Trimming stripped 0 bases from V and 11 bases from J, with 22 bases between. The CDR3 totals 16 residues. CDR3 sequence (DNA): TGTGCCATCAGTGAGTCTTGGGCGGATAGGGGGAATGAGCAGTACTTC. Its protein product is CAISESWADRGNEQYF.

This clonotype was counted a few times. The rearrangement joins TRBV6-5 to TRBJ1-1; D remains ambiguous. The germline V and J ends were trimmed by 6 bases and 1 base, with 12 bases remaining between them. CDR1 is MNHEY and CDR2 is SVGAGI in the germline V gene. CDR3 length: 14 residues. The CDR3 protein is CASSPGRKNTEAFF. The DNA of the CDR3 is TGTGCCAGCAGCCCAGGACGGAAGAACACTGAAGCTTTCTTT.

This clonotype was seen only a few times. The V and J genes are TRBV5-5 and TRBJ2-7; 8 bases map to TRBD2. V shed 0 bases and J 7 bases; nucleotides not matched to a gene: 9. Germline CDR1 SGHKS, CDR2 YYEKEE (reference sequence). This CDR3 spans 15 amino acids. CDR3 in amino acids: CASSLVVAGNNEQYF. The CDR3 nucleotides are TGTGCCAGCAGCTTGGTAGTAGCGGGGAACAATGAGCAGTACTTC.

The V call is TRBV15, the J call TRBJ2-7; no definite D call. The CDR3 contains 17 residues. Germline V gives CDR1 LNHNV, CDR2 YYDKDF (reference sequence). V was clipped by 0 bases and J by 4 bases, with 19 bases between them. CDR3 bases: TGTGCCACCAGCAGAGATACCCTCCTAAAAACCGCGTACGAGCAGTACTTC. It yields the protein CATSRDTLLKTAYEQYF.

The chain combines TRBV20-1 with TRBJ2-3; 13 bases are shared with TRBD2. The CDR3 extends over 15 amino acids. Germline assignment: CDR1 DFQATT and CDR2 SNEGSKA (reference sequence). CDR3: CSGQTGTSGADTQYF. CDR3 sequence (DNA): TGCAGCGGACAAACCGGGACTAGCGGGGCAGATACGCAGTATTTT.

Concerning this clonotype: A much larger clone is a single base away; this may be a read error. The chain uses TRBV15 and TRBJ2-3, with 7 bases fitting TRBD2. This CDR3 comprises 15 residues. Germline V gives CDR1 LNHNV, CDR2 YYDKDF (reference sequence). The CDR3: CAASPGGYSTDTQYF. The CDR3 DNA follows: TGTGCCGCCAGCCCCGGGGGGTATAGCACAGATACGCAGTATTTT.

The V gene is TRBV29-1, the J gene TRBJ2-7, with D uncertain. The CDR3 contains 13 residues. V lost 4 bases to trimming and J lost 4 bases, with 14 bases between them. Germline CDR1 reads SQVTM; CDR2 reads ANQGSEA. As DNA, the CDR3 is TGCAGCGTTGTAGTGCCCGGCTTGTACGAGCAGTACTTC. As protein: CSVVVPGLYEQYF.

The chain joins TRBV5-1 to TRBJ2-7; D unclear. The V end was cut by 3 bases, the J end by 7 bases, with 17 bases between. This CDR3 spans 14 amino acids. Germline V lookup: CDR1 SGHRS, CDR2 YFSETQ. The CDR3, as DNA: TGCGCCAGCAGCTCGACGCGCGAATCGGATGAGCAGTACTTC. Translation: CASSSTRESDEQYF.

This clonotype was counted a few times. The chain uses TRBV20-1 and TRBJ2-3, with 11 bases matching TRBD2. Germline CDR1 and CDR2: DFQATT and SNEGSKA (reference sequence). The trim removed 5 bases at V and 3 bases at J, leaving 13 bases unmatched. The length of the CDR3 is 17 residues. The chain's CDR3 is CSAPWRLAGGLTDTQYF. DNA for the CDR3: TGCAGTGCTCCTTGGCGGCTAGCGGGGGGCTTGACAGATACGCAGTATTTT.

This clonotype was picked up many times. The genes are TRBV28 and TRBJ2-1; 9 bases line up with TRBD1. The length of the CDR3 is 14 residues. From germline, CDR1 is MDHEN and CDR2 SYDVKM. V shed 10 bases and J 4 bases; nucleotides not matched to a gene: 8. The CDR3 here is CATRWGQGYNEQFF. DNA of the CDR3: TGTGCCACCCGATGGGGACAGGGTTACAATGAGCAGTTCTTC.

The gene calls are TRBV12-5 and TRBJ1-1; D uncertain. This CDR3 is built from 12 residues. Trimming shortened V by 6 bases and J by 9 bases, and 14 bases separated the two germline ends. Germline lookup yields CDR1 LGHNT and CDR2 FRNRAP. CDR3 sequence reads: CASGPSGSQAFF. The CDR3 DNA sequence: TGTGCTAGTGGCCCCTCCGGCAGCCAAGCTTTCTTT. The whole variable domain, filled in from reference TRBV12-5 and TRBJ1-1, reads DARVTQTPRHKVTEMGQEVTMRCQPILGHNTVFWYRQTMMQGLELLAYFRNRAPLDDSGMPKDRFSAEMPDATLATLKIQPSEPRDSAVYFCASGPSGSQAFFGQGTRLTVV.